The 15 T cell receptor beta chains given below trace back to one sample, sequenced in a study of regulatory T cells in long-lasting Graves disease. CDR3-region Arm-PCR and iRepertoire HTBI primers produced the TCR beta libraries. TCRdb reanalysed the multiplex PCR reads using MiXCR and keeps one entry per CDR3 protein. The sample contains about 310,000 distinct CDR3 sequences, 15% to 20% of which appear only once. As to time point: newly diagnosed GD, antithyroid drugs for less than 3 months. PBMCs provided the RNA from which the TCR library was made. The specimen was peripheral blood mononuclear cells (PBMCs), collected at new diagnosis, from a patient treated with antithyroid drugs. These receptors all stem from a female donor with Graves disease.

This clonotype was found many times. The rearrangement uses TRBV14 and TRBJ2-2, with D uncertain. The CDR3 totals 16 residues. Germline V CDR1 and CDR2: SGHDN, FVKESK. V was clipped by 4 bases and J by 0 bases, with 12 bases between them. The CDR3 loop reads CASSPLPRSNTGELFF. The CDR3 DNA is TGTGCCAGCAGCCCTTTGCCGCGATCGAACACCGGGGAGCTGTTTTTT.

This clonotype has a count of ten or more. The chain recombines TRBV5-1 with TRBJ1-1; D remains unclear. The V end was cut by 1 base, the J end by 6 bases, with 7 bases between. Germline CDR1 SGHRS, CDR2 YFSETQ. CDR3 length: 12 amino acids. As DNA, the CDR3 is TGCGCCAGCAGCTTGAACAAGGCTGAAGCTTTCTTT. Translating it yields CASSLNKAEAFF.

This clonotype was recorded at least ten times. The chain is built from TRBV27 and TRBJ2-1; 14 bases are a match to TRBD2. Germline CDR1 MNHEY, CDR2 SMNVEV (reference sequence). The length of the CDR3 is 15 residues. The J segment lost 10 bases and the V segment lost 2 bases, leaving 4 bases of the junction unmatched. CDR3: CASSLGTSGSREQFF. The DNA of the CDR3 is TGTGCCAGCAGTTTAGGGACTAGCGGGAGTCGGGAGCAGTTCTTC.

The chain combines TRBV18 with TRBJ1-4; 7 nucleotides line up with TRBD1. J lost 5 bases, V lost 6 bases, and 12 bases had no gene match. Germline assignment: CDR1 KGHSH and CDR2 LQKENI. This CDR3 contains 16 residues. DNA for the CDR3: TGTGCCAGCTCTCCGCAGCTGGGACAGCTCAATGAAAAACTGTTTTTT. Translating it yields CASSPQLGQLNEKLFF.

The chain uses TRBV19 and TRBJ2-4, with 11 bases lining up with TRBD1. The germline CDR1 and CDR2 sequences are LNHDA and SQIVND (reference sequence). V shed 6 bases and J 0 bases; nucleotides not matched to a gene: 10. This CDR3 contains 18 residues. The CDR3 protein is CASRGGTGGPLAKNIQYF. CDR3 DNA: TGTGCCAGTAGGGGCGGGACAGGGGGGCCACTAGCCAAAAACATTCAGTACTTC.

Ten or more counts support this clonotype. This sequence joins TRBV6-1 and TRBJ2-7, with a weak D call TRBD1 (7 bases). The germline gives CDR1 MNHNS, CDR2 SASEGT. V lost 3 bases, J lost 7 bases, and 16 bases lay in between. The CDR3 runs to 14 residues. CDR3 DNA sequence: TGTGCCAGCAGTGAGGCAGGGGGGAGTGAAGAGCAGTACTTC. Its translation: CASSEAGGSEEQYF.

This clonotype was detected a few times. This may stem from a read error, because a much larger clone lies one nucleotide away. The chain combines TRBV19 with TRBJ1-5; D not certain. CDR3 size: 17 residues. Per the germline V gene, CDR1 is LNHDA and CDR2 is SQIVND (reference sequence). The CDR3 DNA reads as TGTGCCAGTAGCATAAGACGGGCGGGGATAAGCAGTCAGCCCCAGCATTTT. The encoded protein is CASSIRRAGISSQPQHF. Looking up the rest from reference TRBV19 and TRBJ1-5 gives the full variable domain: DGGITQSPKYLFRKEGQNVTLSCEQNLNHDAMYWYRQDPGQGLRLIYYSQIVNDFQKGDIAEGYSVSREKKESFPLTVTSAQKNPTAFYLCASSIRRAGISSQPQHFGDGTRLSIL.

This clonotype occurred many times. The V call is TRBV28, the J call TRBJ1-1; perhaps TRBD1 as D (5 bases). The ends were cut back, 6 bases at V and 0 bases at J, with 14 bases in the middle. The V gene's germline CDR1 is MDHEN and CDR2 SYDVKM. The CDR3 sequence is 15 residues long. This chain's CDR3 is CASSPGTAMNTEAFF. The CDR3 DNA is TGTGCCAGCAGCCCTGGGACTGCAATGAACACTGAAGCTTTCTTT.

In this sample, this clonotype turned up many times. This rearrangement joins TRBV30 to TRBJ1-2; TRBD1 agrees at 10 bases. This CDR3 spans 13 amino acids. The trim removed 8 bases at V and 6 bases at J, leaving 9 bases unmatched. Germline V gene lookup returns CDR1 GTSNPN and CDR2 SVGIG (reference sequence). CDR3: CATSGTGAHGYTF. The CDR3 DNA reads as TGTGCCACCTCCGGGACAGGGGCTCATGGCTACACCTTC.

Regarding this clonotype: Just one base apart from a much larger clone, this may be a read error. The rearrangement links TRBV5-1 to TRBJ1-6, with D tentatively TRBD1 (6 bases). CDR3 size: 15 residues. Germline CDR1 reads SGHRS; CDR2 reads YFSETQ. The ends were cut back, 3 bases at V and 5 bases at J, with 12 bases in the middle. The DNA of the CDR3 is TGCGCCAGCAGCTCAGGACAGCAAAATAATTCACCCCTCCACTTT. Translated, it gives CASSSGQQNNSPLHF. The full variable domain, with the rest looked up from reference TRBV5-1 and TRBJ1-6, is KAGVTQTPRYLIKTRGQQVTLSCSPISGHRSVSWYQQTPGQGLQFLFEYFSETQRNKGNFPGRFSGRQFSNSRSEMNVSTLELGDSALYLCASSSGQQNNSPLHFGNGTRLTVT.

This clonotype turned up a few times. This chain joins TRBV7-3 and TRBJ2-3; maybe TRBD2 (6 bases). This CDR3 is built from 17 residues. The V and J ends lost 5 bases and 5 bases respectively, with 23 bases between them. CDR1 SGHTA and CDR2 FQGTGA come from the germline V gene. CDR3 bases: TGTGCCAGCAGCCAAAACCTGGACTCTCCCGGGGGAGATACGCAGTATTTT. Its protein product is CASSQNLDSPGGDTQYF.

This clonotype was recorded only once. It differs at one base from a far larger clone, so likely a read error. The genes are TRBV28 and TRBJ2-5; TRBD2 matches at 7 bases. Trimming took 2 bases from V and 11 from J; bases not matched to a gene: 17. The CDR3 sequence is 16 residues long. The germline CDR1 and CDR2 sequences are MDHEN and SYDVKM. For the CDR3, the DNA is TGTGCCAGCAGTTTACTTTGGGGGAGGGAAAGCGATGAGCAGTACTTC. Its translation: CASSLLWGRESDEQYF. Combining the CDR3 with reference TRBV28 and TRBJ2-5 gives the whole variable domain DVKVTQSSRYLVKRTGEKVFLECVQDMDHENMFWYRQDPGLGLRLIYFSYDVKMKEKGDIPEGYSVSREKKERFSLILESASTNQTSMYLCASSLLWGRESDEQYFGPGTRLLVL.

The chain is built from TRBV12-3 or TRBV12-4 and TRBJ2-1; D gene uncertain. The germline V and J ends were trimmed by 4 bases and 4 bases, with 5 bases remaining between them. CDR3 size: 12 residues. The CDR3 region is CASSYNYNEQFF. CDR3 nucleotide sequence: TGTGCCAGCAGTTATAATTACAATGAGCAGTTCTTC.

This clonotype was recorded at least ten times. The chain recombines TRBV24-1 with TRBJ1-5; no clear D. CDR3 size: 12 residues. Germline V lookup: CDR1 KGHDR, CDR2 SFDVKD. Trimming removed 4 bases from V and 4 bases from J, with 4 bases in between. The CDR3 DNA sequence: TGTGCCACCAGTGACGCAAATCAGCCCCAGCATTTT. Translating it yields CATSDANQPQHF.

This clonotype was observed many times. The V gene is TRBV7-3, the J gene TRBJ2-5; tentatively, D is TRBD2 (6 bases). Germline V gene data show CDR1 as SGHTA and CDR2 as FQGTGA. This CDR3 is 16 amino acids long. V was cut by 0 bases and J by 5 bases, with 16 bases left in between. CDR3 residues: CASSLTYEGGRETQYF. The CDR3, as DNA: TGTGCCAGCAGCTTAACGTACGAGGGAGGCCGGGAGACCCAGTACTTC.